The T cell receptor (beta chain) under discussion was sequenced for a study of cytomegalovirus exposure and HLA in healthy donors. Study-level results: Associated with cytomegalovirus, according to the listing, were 170 or so TCR beta chains.

Germline V CDR1 and CDR2: MNHEY, SMNVEV (reference sequence). With 5 bases removed from V and 4 bases from J, the gap between germline ends came to 11 bases. There are 13 residues in the CDR3. In regard to this clone: Its antigen remains unknown.

Primers for the PCR totalled 60 Vbeta and 13 Jbeta. Sequencing used immunoSEQ multiplex PCR; TCRdb keeps in-frame clones, though not all of them. This repertoire shows some 190,000 clones, 74% found once; its top ten account for 3% to 4%. The origin of this receptor is a woman in her 30s in good health and CMV-seropositive. Sequenced: PBMCs. This chain joins TRBV27 and TRBJ1-1; D call uncertain. CDR3 amino acids: CASSSLFLTEAFF. For the CDR3, the DNA is TGTGCCAGCAGTAGCCTATTCCTCACTGAAGCTTTCTTT.